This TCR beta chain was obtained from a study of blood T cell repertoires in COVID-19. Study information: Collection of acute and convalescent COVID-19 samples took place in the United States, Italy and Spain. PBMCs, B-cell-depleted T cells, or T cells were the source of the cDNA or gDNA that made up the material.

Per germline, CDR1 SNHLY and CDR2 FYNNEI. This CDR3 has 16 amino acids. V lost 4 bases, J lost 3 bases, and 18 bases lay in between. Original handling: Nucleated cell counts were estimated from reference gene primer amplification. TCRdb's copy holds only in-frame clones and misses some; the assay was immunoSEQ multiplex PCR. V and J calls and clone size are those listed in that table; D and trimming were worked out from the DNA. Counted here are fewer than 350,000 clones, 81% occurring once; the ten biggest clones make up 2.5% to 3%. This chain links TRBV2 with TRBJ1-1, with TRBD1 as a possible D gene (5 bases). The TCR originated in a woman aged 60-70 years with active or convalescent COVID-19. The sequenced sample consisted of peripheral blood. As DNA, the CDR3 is TGTGCCAGCAGTGGTGGAACAGGAGTGGGTCACACTGAAGCTTTCTTT. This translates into CASSGGTGVGHTEAFF. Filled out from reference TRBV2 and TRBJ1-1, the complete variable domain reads EPEVTQTPSHQVTQMGQEVILRCVPISNHLYFYWYRQILGQKVEFLVSFYNNEISEKSEIFDDQFSVERPDGSNFTLKIRSTKLEDSAMYFCASSGGTGVGHTEAFFGQGTRLTVV.